The 30 T cell receptor beta chains presented below share a single source sample, sequenced in a study of T cells in tuberculosis. Assay: immunoSEQ multiplex PCR; the TCRdb copy retains only in-frame clones and omits some. This sample has roughly 35,000 clones; approximately 90% occur once, and the top ten carry around 7%. Time point described: new active TB diagnosis, blood taken before or within 7 days of starting treatment. This specimen was PBMCs, taken at tuberculosis diagnosis. The source is an adult with tuberculosis. Some clones in this sample may be carry-over from other donors' samples.

This clone has a single count. The V call is TRBV6-1, the J call TRBJ2-7; 8 nucleotides match TRBD2. The germline V gene has CDR1 MNHNS and CDR2 SASEGT. The V gene end was trimmed by 7 bases and the J gene end by 3 bases; junction bases not matched to a gene: 5. The CDR3 loop spans 13 amino acids. The CDR3 reads CASIVSGGYEQYF. As DNA, the CDR3 is TGTGCCAGCATTGTCAGCGGGGGCTACGAGCAGTACTTC.

The chain has TRBV5-4 and TRBJ2-7, with 7 positions matching TRBD2. The V segment lost 2 bases and the J segment 0 bases; nucleotides outside the gene matches: 5. CDR3 length: 15 amino acids. From germline, CDR1 is SGHNT and CDR2 YYREEE (reference sequence). CDR3 sequence (DNA): TGTGCCAGCAGCTTAGGAGCGGGGTACTCCTACGAGCAGTACTTC. This encodes CASSLGAGYSYEQYF.

The chain couples TRBV19 to TRBJ2-7; TRBD2 agrees at 7 bases. The junction had 6 bases not matched to a gene; V was cut back by 1 base and J by 3 bases. CDR1 LNHDA and CDR2 SQIVND come from the germline V gene (reference sequence). The CDR3 extends over 15 amino acids. In nucleotides, the CDR3 is TGTGCCAGTAGTATAGTGAGCGGGGAAGTCTACGAGCAGTACTTC. Translating gives CASSIVSGEVYEQYF.

This sequence joins TRBV7-3 and TRBJ1-1, with 12 bases aligning to TRBD1. V shed 1 base, J shed 1 base, and the junction held 10 bases outside the gene matches. CDR1 is SGHTA, CDR2 FQGTGA, per germline. The CDR3 is made up of 19 amino acids. DNA of the CDR3: TGTGCCAGCAGCTTAAGCCCCGGGACAGGGGGCTTAGGGAACACTGAAGCTTTCTTT. This translates into CASSLSPGTGGLGNTEAFF.

In this sample, this clone turned up once. The chain links TRBV27 to TRBJ2-2, with TRBD1 matching over 9 bases. V lost 3 bases and J lost 7; bases outside the gene matches: 6. The CDR3 loop spans 15 amino acids. The germline gives CDR1 MNHEY, CDR2 SMNVEV (reference sequence). The DNA for the CDR3 is TGTGCCAGCAGTTTCGCCGGGACAGGGAACGGGGAGCTGTTTTTT. Translated: CASSFAGTGNGELFF.

This clone has only one observation. The V gene is TRBV10-3, the J gene TRBJ2-3; D unclear. Germline V gene lookup returns CDR1 ENHRY and CDR2 SYGVKD. There are 14 residues in the CDR3. Trimming pared 2 bases from V and 5 bases from J, leaving 11 bases between. The CDR3 coding sequence is TGTGCCATCAGTGAGCGAAGAATCGGAGATACGCAGTATTTT. Its protein is CAISERRIGDTQYF.

The chain employs TRBV14 and TRBJ2-3, with 11 bases fitting TRBD1. Trimming took 3 bases from V and 5 from J; bases not matched to a gene: 7. The CDR3 runs to 16 residues. The V gene's germline CDR1 is SGHDN and CDR2 FVKESK. The CDR3 DNA follows: TGTGCCAGCAGCCATGACCGGACAGGGGGCTTAGATACGCAGTATTTT. This sequence encodes CASSHDRTGGLDTQYF.

V gene TRBV15 combines with J gene TRBJ1-3; D not resolved. The CDR3 spans 16 residues. V dropped 1 base and J dropped 3 bases, with 13 bases sitting between them. The germline V gene has CDR1 LNHNV and CDR2 YYDKDF (reference sequence). The CDR3 DNA is TGTGCCACCAGCAGAGCAATAACGCGGGTTGGAAACACCATATATTTT. Protein sequence: CATSRAITRVGNTIYF.

J is TRBJ1-5 and V is TRBV6-1, with a tentative D call TRBD1 (6 bases). Per the germline V gene, CDR1 is MNHNS and CDR2 is SASEGT. The CDR3 contains 14 residues. V was shortened by 3 bases and J by 7 bases, with 13 bases between the two germline ends. The CDR3 protein is CASSDRQVGQPQHF. DNA for the CDR3: TGTGCCAGCAGTGACCGACAGGTTGGGCAGCCCCAGCATTTT.

The gene calls are TRBV30 and TRBJ2-7, with 11 bases identical to TRBD2. The CDR3 has 14 amino acids. V lost 0 bases and J lost 7; bases outside the gene matches: 5. The germline V gene has CDR1 GTSNPN and CDR2 SVGIG (reference sequence). The CDR3: CAWSVLAGVGEQYF. The CDR3 nucleotides are TGTGCCTGGAGTGTACTAGCGGGGGTCGGAGAGCAGTACTTC.

A few counts support this clone. The chain is built from TRBV18 and TRBJ1-2; 11 bases fit TRBD1. The germline V gene has CDR1 KGHSH and CDR2 LQKENI. Germline trimming cut 3 bases from V and 7 bases from J; bases unmatched to any gene: 7. CDR3 size: 15 residues. The CDR3 nucleotides are TGTGCCAGCTCACCCCAGGACAGGGGGCTTGGTGGCTACACCTTC. It yields the protein CASSPQDRGLGGYTF.

The gene calls are TRBV6-1 and TRBJ1-6, with D possibly being TRBD1 (5 bases). This CDR3 contains 13 residues. V dropped 6 bases and J dropped 7 bases, with 10 bases sitting between them. Germline CDR1 and CDR2: MNHNS and SASEGT. The CDR3 nucleotides read TGTGCCAGCAGGGACACGAGCAATTCACCCCTCCACTTT. Its translation is CASRDTSNSPLHF.

The chain uses TRBV6-6 and TRBJ1-1; TRBD1 is a possible D gene (5 bases). Germline V gives CDR1 MNHNY, CDR2 SVGAGI (reference sequence). The CDR3 loop spans 15 amino acids. Trimming took 6 bases from V and 3 from J, leaving 17 bases between them. This chain's CDR3 is CASSYGHPKDTEAFF. The CDR3, as DNA: TGTGCCAGCAGCTACGGACACCCGAAGGACACTGAAGCTTTCTTT.

CDR3 in amino acids: CAKRWTANYEQYF. The DNA of the CDR3 is TGTGCCAAAAGATGGACAGCCAACTACGAGCAGTACTTC. The rearrangement links TRBV7-9 to TRBJ2-7; the D gene is possibly TRBD1 (6 bases). The CDR3 extends over 13 amino acids. The V gene lost 10 bases and the J gene lost 3 bases, with 16 bases spanning the gap. Germline loops: CDR1 SEHNR, CDR2 FQNEAQ (reference sequence).

CDR3 sequence reads: CASSLSGGLNEQFF. In nucleotides, the CDR3 is TGTGCCAGCAGCTTATCGGGGGGGCTTAATGAGCAGTTCTTC. The chain employs TRBV11-3 and TRBJ2-1, with 8 positions matching TRBD2. Germline trimming cut 2 bases from V and 7 bases from J; bases unmatched to any gene: 4. The CDR3 loop spans 14 amino acids. In germline, CDR1 is SGHNT, CDR2 YENEEA.

This chain uses TRBV5-4 with TRBJ2-3, with D possibly being TRBD1 (6 bases). Between the trimmed V and J ends, which lost 8 bases and 4 bases, there was a span of 11 bases. From germline, CDR1 is SGHNT and CDR2 YYREEE (reference sequence). This CDR3 has 12 amino acids. This CDR3 reads CASRGTSDTQYF. CDR3 nucleotides: TGTGCCAGTAGGGGGACCTCAGATACGCAGTATTTT.

The chain links TRBV6-5 to TRBJ2-7, with 9 positions matching TRBD2. The germline V gene encodes CDR1 MNHEY and CDR2 SVGAGI. With 3 bases clipped from V and 9 bases from J, the junction kept 15 bases outside the gene matches. The CDR3 runs to 16 residues. The CDR3 sequence: CASSYDVGGGGIGQYF. Here the CDR3 DNA reads TGTGCCAGCAGTTATGACGTCGGCGGGGGGGGAATTGGGCAGTACTTC.

The chain is built from TRBV11-3 and TRBJ2-5, with 7 nucleotides matching TRBD1. The length of the CDR3 is 13 residues. Trimming took 4 bases from V and 3 from J; bases not matched to a gene: 2. Germline V CDR1 and CDR2: SGHNT, YENEEA. For the CDR3, the DNA is TGTGCCAGCAGCTCGGGACAGAAAGAGACCCAGTACTTC. It is translated as CASSSGQKETQYF.

The sample holds one count of this clone. The chain employs TRBV18 and TRBJ1-1; 7 nucleotides agree with TRBD1. Losses at the gene ends were 3 bases for V and 6 bases for J; bases not matched to a gene: 4. CDR3 length equals 13 residues. CDR1 KGHSH and CDR2 LQKENI come from the germline V gene. Here the CDR3 DNA reads TGTGCCAGCTCACCGACAGGGTGGCCTGAAGCTTTCTTT. This gives the protein CASSPTGWPEAFF.

This clone occurred once. The V and J genes are TRBV27 and TRBJ2-7; D might be TRBD1 (6 bases). Trimming left V 6 bases short and J 3 bases short, with 18 bases between. The CDR3 extends over 15 amino acids. CDR1 and CDR2 (germline): MNHEY, SMNVEV (reference sequence). The CDR3 here is CASSESPQGYYEQYF. In nucleotides, the CDR3 is TGTGCCAGCAGCGAGAGCCCACAGGGTTACTACGAGCAGTACTTC.

This clone is classed as medium-sized. The DNA is omitted, as the CDR3 cannot be located on it reliably, and the CDR3 follows TCRdb's listing. The V and J genes are TRBV6-5 and TRBJ1-5; the table gives TRBD1 as D, unverified against the DNA. The CDR3 is 15 residues long, counting both termini. The germline gives CDR1 MNHEY, CDR2 SVGAGI. CDR3 sequence reads: CASSSGQGPRQPQHF.

The rearrangement uses TRBV19 and TRBJ1-1; tentative D call: TRBD1 (6 bases). Trimming pared 9 bases from V and 6 bases from J, leaving 20 bases between. Germline-derived CDR1 and CDR2 are LNHDA and SQIVND (reference sequence). This CDR3 comprises 14 residues. Here the CDR3 reads CASSSPPQGPEAFF. The CDR3 DNA follows: TGTGCCAGCTCAAGCCCCCCACAGGGTCCTGAAGCTTTCTTT. Based on the CDR3 plus reference TRBV19 and TRBJ1-1, the full variable domain is DGGITQSPKYLFRKEGQNVTLSCEQNLNHDAMYWYRQDPGQGLRLIYYSQIVNDFQKGDIAEGYSVSREKKESFPLTVTSAQKNPTAFYLCASSSPPQGPEAFFGQGTRLTVV.

This clone was seen once. The chain is built from TRBV2 and TRBJ2-1, with 7 bases matching TRBD2. This CDR3 is 17 amino acids long. The V gene's germline CDR1 is SNHLY and CDR2 FYNNEI. Germline trimming cut 4 bases from V and 7 bases from J; bases unmatched to any gene: 16. CDR3 amino acids: CASSATLTSRLRNEQFF. The DNA of the CDR3 is TGTGCCAGCAGTGCGACCCTGACTAGCCGATTAAGGAATGAGCAGTTCTTC.

The chain couples TRBV5-1 to TRBJ1-2, with 9 bases that match TRBD1. V shed 3 bases, J shed 7 bases, and the junction held 7 bases outside the gene matches. The CDR3 has 14 residues. Looked up from germline, CDR1 is SGHRS and CDR2 is YFSETQ. CDR3 nucleotide sequence: TGCGCCAGCAGCTGGGGACAGGGATTTCGTGGCTACACCTTC. Its translation is CASSWGQGFRGYTF.

The genes are TRBV28 and TRBJ2-3; D is possibly TRBD2 (5 bases). Germline V gives CDR1 MDHEN, CDR2 SYDVKM. V was cut by 4 bases and J by 2 bases, with 19 bases left in between. CDR3 length: 17 residues. CDR3 DNA sequence: TGTGCCAGCAGTTACCCTCCGAGAGGGTACGACACAGATACGCAGTATTTT. Translating it yields CASSYPPRGYDTDTQYF. The whole variable domain, filled in from reference TRBV28 and TRBJ2-3, reads DVKVTQSSRYLVKRTGEKVFLECVQDMDHENMFWYRQDPGLGLRLIYFSYDVKMKEKGDIPEGYSVSREKKERFSLILESASTNQTSMYLCASSYPPRGYDTDTQYFGPGTRLTVL.

This clone was observed a single time. The chain uses TRBV18 and TRBJ1-6; D may be TRBD1 (6 bases). CDR1 KGHSH and CDR2 LQKENI come from the germline V gene. The V and J ends lost 6 bases and 4 bases respectively, with 13 bases between them. The CDR3 totals 15 residues. The chain's CDR3 is CASSYRQEYNSPLHF. Here the CDR3 DNA reads TGTGCCAGCTCCTATCGACAGGAATATAATTCACCCCTCCACTTT.

The chain employs TRBV5-1 and TRBJ1-1, with TRBD1 identical over 9 bases. The CDR3 loop spans 15 amino acids. J gave up 4 bases and V 4 bases, and 8 bases lay outside the gene matches. CDR1 SGHRS and CDR2 YFSETQ come from the germline V gene. Here the CDR3 DNA reads TGCGCCAGCAGCCACCTACAGGGGGCCGGCACTGAAGCTTTCTTT. As protein: CASSHLQGAGTEAFF.

This clone turned up a few times. This rearrangement joins TRBV18 to TRBJ2-7, with a weak D call TRBD2 (6 bases). V lost 0 bases, J lost 3 bases, and 6 bases lay in between. The CDR3 length is 13 residues. Per the germline V gene, CDR1 is KGHSH and CDR2 is LQKENI. DNA of the CDR3: TGTGCCAGCTCACCACCCGGGAGCTACGAGCAGTACTTC. This encodes CASSPPGSYEQYF.

The chain has TRBV19 and TRBJ1-6, with 7 bases identical to TRBD1. V was pared by 5 bases and J by 0 bases, with 7 bases of the junction left unmatched. Germline lookup yields CDR1 LNHDA and CDR2 SQIVND (reference sequence). This CDR3 is 17 amino acids long. The CDR3 here is CASSQGQPGSYNSPLHF. CDR3 DNA sequence: TGTGCCAGTAGTCAGGGACAGCCTGGCTCCTATAATTCACCCCTCCACTTT.

This clone was detected once. The V call is TRBV4-2, the J call TRBJ2-2; D might be TRBD2 (5 bases). Per germline, CDR1 LGHNA and CDR2 YNFKEQ. Between the trimmed V and J ends, which lost 4 bases and 0 bases, there was a span of 15 bases. The CDR3 sequence is 17 residues long. CDR3 amino acids: CASSLPEGSANTGELFF. The CDR3 DNA is TGTGCCAGCAGCCTCCCCGAGGGTAGCGCGAACACCGGGGAGCTGTTTTTT.